This T cell receptor beta chain was identified in a study of cytomegalovirus exposure and HLA in healthy donors. Study overall: Most genotyped donors, around 86% of about 360, had Caucasian-associated genetic ancestry. Points from the study as a whole: Confirmation in vitro established that three CMV-associated chains were specific for CMV antigens. Across all donors, roughly uniform sequencing depth was an assumption of the presence/absence analyses.

Worth noting for this clone: What it binds is unknown.

PCR was performed using 60 Vbeta and 13 Jbeta primers. Measured with immunoSEQ multiplex PCR; TCRdb has only the in-frame clones, and not every one. The sample carries about 300,000 clones, 86% recorded once. This CDR3 region has 17 residues. The V gene's germline CDR1 is SEHNR and CDR2 FQNEAQ (reference sequence). V was cut by 5 bases and J by 0 bases, with 16 bases left in between. Sequencing used PBMCs. The clonotype originates from a man between 35 and 55 years old in good health and CMV-seropositive. V usage is TRBV7-9 and J usage is TRBJ2-2; D is possibly TRBD2 (5 bases). CDR3 nucleotide sequence: TGTGCCAGCAGCCAACTAGGGAGCGCCCCGAACACCGGGGAGCTGTTTTTT. Protein sequence: CASSQLGSAPNTGELFF.